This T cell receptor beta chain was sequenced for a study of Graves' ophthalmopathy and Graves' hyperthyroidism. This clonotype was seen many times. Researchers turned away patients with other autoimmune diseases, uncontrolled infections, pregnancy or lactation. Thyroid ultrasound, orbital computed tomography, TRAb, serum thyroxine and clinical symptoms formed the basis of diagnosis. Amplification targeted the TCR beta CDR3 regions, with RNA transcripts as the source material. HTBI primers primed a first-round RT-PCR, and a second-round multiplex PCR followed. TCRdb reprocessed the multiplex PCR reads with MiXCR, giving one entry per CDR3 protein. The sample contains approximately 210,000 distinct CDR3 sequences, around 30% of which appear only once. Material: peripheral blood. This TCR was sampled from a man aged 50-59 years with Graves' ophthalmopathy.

CDR3 in DNA: TGTGCCAGCAGCATGGCCGACCTCTACGAGCAGTACTTC. Protein: CASSMADLYEQYF. The chain is built from TRBV7-9 and TRBJ2-7; D is ambiguous. Trimming removed 5 bases from V and 3 bases from J, with 11 bases in between. The CDR3 runs 13 residues. Germline V gene lookup returns CDR1 SEHNR and CDR2 FQNEAQ (reference sequence). Together with reference TRBV7-9 and TRBJ2-7, the CDR3 gives the full variable domain: DTGVSQNPRHKITKRGQNVTFRCDPISEHNRLYWYRQTLGQGPEFLTYFQNEAQLEKSRLLSDRFSAERPKGSFSTLEIQRTEQGDSAMYLCASSMADLYEQYFGPGTRLTVT.